This TCR beta chain was identified during a study of blood T cells in healthy people across ages. With a J-beta primer mix and a sample-barcoded 5' primer, a second PCR ran about 7 to 11 cycles. A single record per CDR3 protein comes from TCRdb applying MiXCR to the 5' RACE reads. This sample has 800,000 or so distinct CDR3 sequences; around 25% occur once, and the top ten carry roughly 3.5%. The V gene's germline CDR1 is MDHEN and CDR2 SYDVKM. The CDR3 spans 15 residues. V lost 5 bases to trimming and J lost 1 base, with 14 bases between them. The sample also formed part of further work on T cells of mothers and their children.

The receptor comes from a boy aged 10-17 years in good health. Sequencing used blood. The chain couples TRBV28 to TRBJ1-1; D is unclear. As DNA, the CDR3 is TGTGCCAGCAGTGGACGGACGGCACCGAACACTGAAGCTTTCTTT. The encoded protein is CASSGRTAPNTEAFF.